This T cell receptor (beta chain) was recovered during a study of response to subunit inactivated influenza vaccine. The study, taken as a whole, reports: Authors suggested seasonal influenza vaccinations each recruit few new T cells.

Trimming removed 3 bases from V and 7 bases from J, with 7 bases in between. This CDR3 is built from 12 residues. Per germline, CDR1 MDHEN and CDR2 SYDVKM. This clonotype appeared many times. Its antigen is still unknown. TCRdb reprocessed the RT-PCR reads with MiXCR, giving one entry per CDR3 protein. The table lists about 500,000 distinct CDR3 sequences, 7.2% of them singletons. The clonotype originates from a man aged 45 to 75 who received an inactivated influenza vaccine. The chain recombines TRBV28 with TRBJ1-5; D is uncertain. The starting material was PBMCs from blood, obtained approximately 25 months after vaccination. The CDR3 is CASSFASQPQHF. The CDR3, as DNA: TGTGCCAGCAGTTTTGCGAGCCAGCCCCAGCATTTT. Filled out from reference TRBV28 and TRBJ1-5, the complete variable domain reads DVKVTQSSRYLVKRTGEKVFLECVQDMDHENMFWYRQDPGLGLRLIYFSYDVKMKEKGDIPEGYSVSREKKERFSLILESASTNQTSMYLCASSFASQPQHFGDGTRLSIL.